Here is one T cell receptor (beta chain) with its context. This specimen belongs to a study of blood T cell repertoires in COVID-19. Study context: COVID-19 samples collected from the United States, Italy and Spain covered acute and convalescent phases. In each case, the material was cDNA or gDNA derived from T cells, B-cell-depleted T cells, or PBMCs.

This CDR3 has 15 residues. Germline values: CDR1 SGHAT, CDR2 FQNNGV. V dropped 4 bases and J dropped 6; count of bases not matched to a gene: 6. In the authors' methods: For nucleated cells, counts were estimated from reference gene primer amplification. Measured with immunoSEQ multiplex PCR; TCRdb has only the in-frame clones, and not every one. V, J and clone size derive from that table, while D and trimming were established from the DNA sequence. The profile shows about 380,000 clones, about four fifths of them singletons. The sample taken for sequencing was peripheral blood. The sequence was collected from a human donor with acute or convalescent COVID-19. The donor label of this sample is uncertain. The chain links TRBV11-2 to TRBJ2-1; TRBD1 agrees at 10 bases. The CDR3 spells CASSSTWDRGNEQFF. The CDR3 coding sequence is TGTGCCAGCAGCTCAACCTGGGACAGGGGCAATGAGCAGTTCTTC.